This TCR beta chain comes out of a study of T cell responses to AZD1222 COVID-19 vaccine. The germline gives CDR1 SGHTA, CDR2 FQGTGA. The CDR3 spans 13 residues. V was pared by 5 bases and J by 4 bases, with 8 bases between. Points on this clone: The antigen remains undetermined.

Profiling relied on immunoSEQ multiplex PCR, and the TCRdb table lists in-frame clones only, not all of them. The sample carries 100,000 to 150,000 clones, around 87% recorded once. Whole-study findings and limits: The CD4 TCRs associated with vaccination extended across spike and predominated at 160-218 and 743-854. It should be noted that donors were predominantly white British and more often female, and clonal diversity was possibly underestimated. Just a handful of AZD1222 recipients tested seropositive at baseline. Spike-specific TCR repertoires showed rising breadth and depth after two AZD1222 doses.

The J gene is TRBJ2-2, the V gene TRBV7-3; D is unclear. This receptor was taken from an adult in good health. Sequenced here: peripheral blood, sampled on day 0 of AZD1222 vaccination. The CDR3 region has the DNA TGTGCCAGCAGCCCCCGAGTCACCGGGGAGCTGTTTTTT. This gives the protein CASSPRVTGELFF.